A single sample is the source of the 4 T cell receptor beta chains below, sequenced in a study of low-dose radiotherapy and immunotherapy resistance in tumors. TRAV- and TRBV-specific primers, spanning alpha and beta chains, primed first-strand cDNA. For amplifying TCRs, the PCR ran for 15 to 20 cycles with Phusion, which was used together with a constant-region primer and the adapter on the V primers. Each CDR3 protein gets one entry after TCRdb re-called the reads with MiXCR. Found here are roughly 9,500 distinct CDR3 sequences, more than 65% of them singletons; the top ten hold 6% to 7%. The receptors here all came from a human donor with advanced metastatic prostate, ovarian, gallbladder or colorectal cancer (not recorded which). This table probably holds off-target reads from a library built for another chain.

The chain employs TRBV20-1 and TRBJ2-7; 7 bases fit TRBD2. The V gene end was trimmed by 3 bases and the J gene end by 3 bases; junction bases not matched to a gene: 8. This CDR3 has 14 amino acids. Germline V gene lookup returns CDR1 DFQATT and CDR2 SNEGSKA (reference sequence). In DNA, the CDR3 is TGCAGTGCTAGGGGGTGGGGGGGTCTCTACGAGCAGTACTTC. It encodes CSARGWGGLYEQYF.

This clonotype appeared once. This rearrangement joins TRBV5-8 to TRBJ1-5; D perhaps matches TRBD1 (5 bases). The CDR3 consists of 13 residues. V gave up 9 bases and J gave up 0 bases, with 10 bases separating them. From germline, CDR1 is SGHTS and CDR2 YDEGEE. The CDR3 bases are TGTGCCACCCGAGGGGATAGCAATCAGCCCCAGCATTTT. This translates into CATRGDSNQPQHF. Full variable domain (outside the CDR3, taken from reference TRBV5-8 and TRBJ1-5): EAGVTQSPTHLIKTRGQQATLRCSPISGHTSVYWYQQALGLGLQFLLWYDEGEERNRGNFPPRFSGRQFPNYSSELNVNALELEDSALYLCATRGDSNQPQHFGDGTRLSIL.

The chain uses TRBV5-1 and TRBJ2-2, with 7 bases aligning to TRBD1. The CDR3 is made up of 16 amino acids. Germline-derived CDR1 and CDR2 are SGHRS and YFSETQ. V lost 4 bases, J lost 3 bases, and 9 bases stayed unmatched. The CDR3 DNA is TGCGCCAGCAGCGGCACCAGGGGGACGGACACCGGGGAGCTGTTTTTT. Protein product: CASSGTRGTDTGELFF. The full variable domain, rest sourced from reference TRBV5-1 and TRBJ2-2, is KAGVTQTPRYLIKTRGQQVTLSCSPISGHRSVSWYQQTPGQGLQFLFEYFSETQRNKGNFPGRFSGRQFSNSRSEMNVSTLELGDSALYLCASSGTRGTDTGELFFGEGSRLTVL.

The DNA for the CDR3 is TGTGCCAGCAGAGATAGTCCGCTAAGCACAGATACGCAGTATTTT. Translating it yields CASRDSPLSTDTQYF. The chain carries TRBV2 and TRBJ2-3; no clear D gene. Germline CDR1 reads SNHLY; CDR2 reads FYNNEI. The V end was cut by 6 bases, the J end by 0 bases, with 13 bases between. The CDR3 is 15 amino acids. Complete variable domain (other parts from reference TRBV2 and TRBJ2-3): EPEVTQTPSHQVTQMGQEVILRCVPISNHLYFYWYRQILGQKVEFLVSFYNNEISEKSEIFDDQFSVERPDGSNFTLKIRSTKLEDSAMYFCASRDSPLSTDTQYFGPGTRLTVL.